Below, 23 T cell receptor beta chains from the same sample are listed, as sequenced in a study of blood T cell repertoires in COVID-19. Method: immunoSEQ multiplex PCR; TCRdb's copy keeps in-frame clones and lacks some. The repertoire holds some 230,000 clones, with about 80% as singletons. The material sequenced was peripheral blood. These receptors came from a woman in her forties or fifties with acute or convalescent COVID-19.

Only a few counts were recorded for this clone. V gene TRBV19 combines with J gene TRBJ2-2; weak D call: TRBD1 (6 bases). This CDR3 is 13 amino acids long. V lost 5 bases and J 7 bases, leaving 11 bases between the germline ends. Germline CDR1 reads LNHDA; CDR2 reads SQIVND (reference sequence). CDR3 region: CASSPGTIGELFF. CDR3 DNA: TGTGCCAGTAGTCCCGGGACAATCGGGGAGCTGTTTTTT.

The J gene is TRBJ1-1, the V gene TRBV6-2 or TRBV6-3; 7 positions agree with TRBD1. Per germline, CDR1 MNHEY and CDR2 SVGEGT. CDR3 length equals 13 residues. V trimming: 5 bases; J trimming: 4 bases; junction bases outside the gene matches: 4. As DNA, the CDR3 is TGTGCCAGCAGTAAGACAGGGCCCACTGAAGCTTTCTTT. Translated: CASSKTGPTEAFF.

Turning to this clone: This CDR3 is also generated by other DNA sequences in the sample. V is TRBV30 and J is TRBJ2-1; 9 bases map to TRBD2. Germline trimming cut 5 bases from V and 4 bases from J; bases unmatched to any gene: 6. The length of the CDR3 is 14 residues. Germline assignment: CDR1 GTSNPN and CDR2 SVGIG (reference sequence). The CDR3 DNA is TGTGCCTGGCGGGGCGGGGGGGCGTACAATGAGCAGTTCTTC. This encodes CAWRGGGAYNEQFF.

V and J are TRBV19 and TRBJ1-5, with D perhaps TRBD1 (6 bases). The CDR3 spans 13 residues. Germline lookup yields CDR1 LNHDA and CDR2 SQIVND (reference sequence). With 11 bases removed from V and 5 bases from J, the gap between germline ends came to 16 bases. The CDR3 DNA follows: TGTGCCTGTCGACAGGACCTCGATCAGCCCCAGCATTTT. Translation: CACRQDLDQPQHF.

This chain links TRBV6-2 or TRBV6-3 with TRBJ2-1; 7 nucleotides line up with TRBD1. J gave up 5 bases and V 1 base, and 5 bases lay outside the gene matches. CDR1 is MNHEY and CDR2 is SVGEGT in the germline V gene. The CDR3 extends over 15 amino acids. The CDR3 coding sequence is TGTGCCAGCAGTTACTTACGACAGGGCAACAATGAGCAGTTCTTC. This sequence encodes CASSYLRQGNNEQFF.

J is TRBJ1-2 and V is TRBV19; D remains ambiguous. V gave up 5 bases and J gave up 4 bases, with 11 bases separating them. This CDR3 contains 13 residues. Germline assignment: CDR1 LNHDA and CDR2 SQIVND (reference sequence). In DNA form, the CDR3 reads TGTGCCAGTAGTCCTCGGCGGGGCTATGGCTACACCTTC. Encoded protein: CASSPRRGYGYTF.

This clone has a single count. This chain joins TRBV30 and TRBJ2-5; TRBD2 matches at 9 bases. V shed 3 bases and J 1 base; nucleotides not matched to a gene: 0. The length of the CDR3 is 13 residues. Per the germline V gene, CDR1 is GTSNPN and CDR2 is SVGIG (reference sequence). CDR3 sequence: CAWRGLAQETQYF. The CDR3 coding sequence is TGTGCCTGGAGGGGACTAGCCCAAGAGACCCAGTACTTC.

CDR3 sequence (DNA): TGTGCCAGCAGCCCTGGGACTAGCGGAGAGACCCAGTACTTC. This translates into CASSPGTSGETQYF. The chain uses TRBV9 and TRBJ2-5; TRBD2 matches 11 bases. This CDR3 region has 14 residues. The V gene end was trimmed by 4 bases and the J gene end by 4 bases; junction bases not matched to a gene: 3. Germline values: CDR1 SGDLS, CDR2 YYNGEE.

This clone was counted ten times or more. The chain is built from TRBV18 and TRBJ2-7; D is uncertain. Germline V gene sequence: CDR1 KGHSH, CDR2 LQKENI. V was cut by 5 bases and J by 2 bases, with 16 bases left in between. This CDR3 is built from 15 residues. CDR3 region: CASSGTIDGAYEQYF. The CDR3 DNA is TGTGCCAGCTCAGGCACGATAGACGGAGCCTACGAGCAGTACTTC.

The chain is built from TRBV2 and TRBJ2-7; D possibly corresponds to TRBD2 (5 bases). CDR3 length: 12 residues. V lost 1 base, J lost 7 bases, and 8 bases lay in between. Per the germline V gene, CDR1 is SNHLY and CDR2 is FYNNEI. The CDR3 here is CASSEVRVEQYF. In DNA, the CDR3 is TGTGCCAGCAGTGAAGTGAGGGTTGAGCAGTACTTC.

This clone appeared many times. DNA for the CDR3: TGTGCCAGCAGCCCAGGACAGCACTCTGGAAACACCATATATTTT. Translating gives CASSPGQHSGNTIYF. The chain couples TRBV7-9 to TRBJ1-3; D is perhaps TRBD1 (6 bases). V was cut by 5 bases and J by 0 bases, with 11 bases left in between. CDR1 SEHNR and CDR2 FQNEAQ come from the germline V gene (reference sequence). CDR3 size: 15 residues.

V gene TRBV3-1 (or the pseudogene TRBV3-2) combines with J gene TRBJ2-1; TRBD2 agrees at 7 bases. J lost 4 bases, V lost 4 bases, and 7 bases had no gene match. Germline CDR1 LGHDT, CDR2 YNNKEL (reference sequence). The CDR3 has 15 residues. The CDR3 sequence: CASSRGLGKYNEQFF. The CDR3 DNA reads TGTGCCAGCAGCCGAGGACTAGGAAAATACAATGAGCAGTTCTTC.

V is TRBV6-2 or TRBV6-3 and J is TRBJ2-7, with a weak D call TRBD2 (6 bases). CDR3 length equals 15 residues. CDR1 and CDR2 from the germline V gene are MNHEY and SVGEGT. Trimming removed 4 bases at V and 4 bases at J, with 17 bases between. CDR3 protein: CASSSRVGGTYEQYF. The CDR3 DNA reads TGTGCCAGCAGTTCCCGGGTTGGGGGGACGTACGAGCAGTACTTC.

The chain links TRBV5-1 to TRBJ1-3, with a tentative D call TRBD1 (6 bases). Between the trimmed V and J ends, which lost 5 bases and 2 bases, there was a span of 11 bases. CDR1 SGHRS and CDR2 YFSETQ come from the germline V gene. CDR3 size: 14 residues. The CDR3 loop is CASRFTGPGNTIYF. CDR3 bases: TGCGCCAGCAGGTTTACAGGGCCTGGAAACACCATATATTTT.

This chain connects TRBV11-2 to TRBJ2-1; 8 positions match TRBD2. CDR3 length: 17 residues. V lost 5 bases, J lost 0 bases, and 9 bases stayed unmatched. Germline CDR1 and CDR2: SGHAT and FQNNGV. The CDR3 loop reads CASSRRTLAGSYNEQFF. The CDR3 DNA is TGTGCCAGCAGCAGACGAACGCTAGCGGGCTCCTACAATGAGCAGTTCTTC. Full variable domain (missing parts from reference TRBV11-2 and TRBJ2-1): EAGVAQSPRYKIIEKRQSVAFWCNPISGHATLYWYQQILGQGPKLLIQFQNNGVVDDSQLPKDRFSAERLKGVDSTLKIQPAKLEDSAVYLCASSRRTLAGSYNEQFFGPGTRLTVL.

CDR3 sequence reads: CSASIQEGYTF. The CDR3 DNA follows: TGCAGTGCTAGCATACAGGAGGGCTACACCTTC. The chain is built from TRBV20-1 and TRBJ1-2; D might be TRBD1 (5 bases). The V gene lost 3 bases and the J gene lost 8 bases, with 10 bases spanning the gap. This CDR3 comprises 11 residues. Looked up from germline, CDR1 is DFQATT and CDR2 is SNEGSKA (reference sequence).

This sequence joins TRBV7-2 and TRBJ2-1; D remains ambiguous. CDR3 length: 16 amino acids. CDR1 is SGHTA, CDR2 FQGNSA, per germline. The V and J ends lost 6 bases and 0 bases respectively, with 15 bases between them. CDR3 coding DNA: TGTGCCAGCAGGAGGCGCAGCACGAGCTCCTACAATGAGCAGTTCTTC. Protein sequence: CASRRRSTSSYNEQFF. The entire variable domain, with the rest obtained from reference TRBV7-2 and TRBJ2-1, is as follows: GAGVSQSPSNKVTEKGKDVELRCDPISGHTALYWYRQSLGQGLEFLIYFQGNSAPDKSGLPSDRFSAERTGGSVSTLTIQRTQQEDSAVYLCASRRRSTSSYNEQFFGPGTRLTVL.

The V gene is TRBV19, the J gene TRBJ1-5, with D unclear. V gave up 3 bases and J gave up 5 bases, with 8 bases separating them. The CDR3 spans 13 residues. The V gene's germline CDR1 is LNHDA and CDR2 SQIVND (reference sequence). In DNA, the CDR3 is TGTGCCAGTAGTATCCTTGAGGATCAGCCCCAGCATTTT. Protein: CASSILEDQPQHF.

The chain has TRBV28 and TRBJ1-6; D not resolved. The V end lost 5 bases, the J end lost 14 bases, and 16 bases lay between the germline ends. Per germline, CDR1 MDHEN and CDR2 SYDVKM. This CDR3 contains 13 residues. CDR3 bases: TGTGCCAGCAGTGGACTTGGGCCGCGGGCCCTCCACTTT. Amino acids: CASSGLGPRALHF.

The rearrangement joins TRBV7-9 to TRBJ1-2; the match to TRBD1 covers 7 bases. Trimming took 6 bases from V and 8 from J; bases not matched to a gene: 9. CDR1 SEHNR and CDR2 FQNEAQ come from the germline V gene (reference sequence). The CDR3 is 13 residues long. CDR3 sequence: CASRQEGAKGYTF. DNA for the CDR3: TGTGCCAGCAGGCAGGAGGGGGCGAAGGGCTACACCTTC.

This clone was recorded only once. The chain couples TRBV7-2 to TRBJ2-1; TRBD1 aligns across 9 bases. The CDR3 length is 16 residues. Germline CDR1 SGHTA, CDR2 FQGNSA. V trimming: 3 bases; J trimming: 5 bases; junction bases outside the gene matches: 8. The CDR3 here is CASSFPTGGLDNEQFF. CDR3 DNA sequence: TGTGCCAGCAGCTTTCCGACAGGGGGTTTGGACAATGAGCAGTTCTTC.

The chain combines TRBV9 with TRBJ2-7; 11 positions match TRBD1. CDR3 length: 16 residues. J gave up 6 bases and V 1 base, and 9 bases lay outside the gene matches. Germline CDR1 and CDR2: SGDLS and YYNGEE. CDR3 DNA sequence: TGTGCCAGCAGCGTATCAGGGACAGGGGGGTCGGGCGAGCAGTACTTC. Amino acid sequence: CASSVSGTGGSGEQYF.

This chain uses TRBV29-1 with TRBJ1-2; no clear D. V lost 2 bases to trimming and J lost 0 bases, with 10 bases between them. This CDR3 contains 14 residues. Germline V gene lookup returns CDR1 SQVTM and CDR2 ANQGSEA. The CDR3, as DNA: TGCAGCGTTGAAAGAGCTTTAGCTAACTATGGCTACACCTTC. Its protein is CSVERALANYGYTF.